This T cell receptor beta chain was sequenced for a study of cytomegalovirus exposure and HLA in healthy donors. Study conclusions and caveats: Sequencing likely generated an artifact that appeared as a cluster of highly shared sequence variants. Productive status was seen about 90% or about 30% of the time for most TCR beta V segments in an earlier analysis. TCR beta V- and J-gene trimming, according to a later analysis, was linked to a missense DCLRE1C variant.

The germline V and J ends were trimmed by 1 base and 8 bases, with 5 bases remaining between them. This CDR3 has 11 residues. From germline, CDR1 is LGHNA and CDR2 YNFKEQ. Comments on this clone: As yet, its antigen is unknown.

60 Vbeta and 13 Jbeta primers were used in PCR. Method: immunoSEQ multiplex PCR; TCRdb's copy keeps in-frame clones and lacks some. Here the sample spans approximately 100,000 clones, 85% being singletons. Each donor's status was that of a healthy bone marrow donor. The chain combines TRBV4-2 with TRBJ1-2; D ambiguous. Material: PBMCs. This TCR was recovered from a man aged 40-50 years in good health and CMV-seropositive. The CDR3, as DNA: TGTGCCAGCAGCCAAGGTGGCGGCTACACCTTC. This codes for CASSQGGGYTF.